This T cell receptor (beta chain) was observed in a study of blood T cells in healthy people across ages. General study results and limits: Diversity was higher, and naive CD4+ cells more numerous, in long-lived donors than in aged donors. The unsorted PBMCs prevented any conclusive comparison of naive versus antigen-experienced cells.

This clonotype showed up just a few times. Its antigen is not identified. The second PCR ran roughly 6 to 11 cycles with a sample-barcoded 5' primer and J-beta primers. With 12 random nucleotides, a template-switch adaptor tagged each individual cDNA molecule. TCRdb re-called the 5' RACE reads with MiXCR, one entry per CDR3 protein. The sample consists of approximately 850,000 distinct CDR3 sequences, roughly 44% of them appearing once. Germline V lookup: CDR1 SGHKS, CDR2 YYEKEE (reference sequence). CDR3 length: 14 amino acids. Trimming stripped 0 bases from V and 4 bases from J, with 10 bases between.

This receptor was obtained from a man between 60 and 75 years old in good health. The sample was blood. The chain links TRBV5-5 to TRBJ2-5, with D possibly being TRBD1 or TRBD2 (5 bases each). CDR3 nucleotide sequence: TGTGCCAGCAGCTTGGCAGGGACCCTAGAGACCCAGTACTTC. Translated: CASSLAGTLETQYF.